This TCR beta chain derives from a study of OX40 agonist ivuxolimab in advanced cancers. The study, taken as a whole, reports: Partial responders at 0.1-3.0 mg/kg showed near-lowest clonal expansion.

Comment on this clone: Its antigen remains unidentified.

The CDR3 covers 16 residues. V dropped 0 bases and J dropped 1 base, with 10 bases sitting between them. Germline V gene sequence: CDR1 SGHTA, CDR2 FQGTGA. TCRdb's copy holds only in-frame clones and misses some; the assay was immunoSEQ multiplex PCR. The table shows 98,000 or so clones, with about four fifths occurring only once. This sequence joins TRBV7-3 and TRBJ1-3, with TRBD1 as a possible D gene (5 bases). Sequenced here: CD4+ or CD8+ T cells sorted from blood, sampled in a trial of the OX40 agonist ivuxolimab. The sequence was collected from an adult with an advanced solid tumor such as melanoma, head and neck, liver or kidney cancer. CDR3: CASSLTHQGSGNTIYF. CDR3 DNA: TGTGCCAGCAGCTTAACTCACCAGGGTTCTGGAAACACCATATATTTT.